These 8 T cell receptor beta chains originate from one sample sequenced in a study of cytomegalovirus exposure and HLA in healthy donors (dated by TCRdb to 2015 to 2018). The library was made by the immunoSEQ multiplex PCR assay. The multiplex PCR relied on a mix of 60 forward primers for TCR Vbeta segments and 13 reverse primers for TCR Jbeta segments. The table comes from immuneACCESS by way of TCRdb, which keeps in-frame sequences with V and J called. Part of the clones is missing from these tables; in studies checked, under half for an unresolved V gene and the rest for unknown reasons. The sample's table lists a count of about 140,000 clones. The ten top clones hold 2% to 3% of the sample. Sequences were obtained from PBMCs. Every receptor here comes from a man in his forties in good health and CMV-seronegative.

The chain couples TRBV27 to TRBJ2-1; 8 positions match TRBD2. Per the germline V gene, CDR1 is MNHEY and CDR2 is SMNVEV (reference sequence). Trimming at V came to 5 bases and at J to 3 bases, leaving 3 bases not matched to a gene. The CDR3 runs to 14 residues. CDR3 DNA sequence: TGTGCCAGCAGTCTGCGGGGGGACTACAATGAGCAGTTCTTC. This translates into CASSLRGDYNEQFF.

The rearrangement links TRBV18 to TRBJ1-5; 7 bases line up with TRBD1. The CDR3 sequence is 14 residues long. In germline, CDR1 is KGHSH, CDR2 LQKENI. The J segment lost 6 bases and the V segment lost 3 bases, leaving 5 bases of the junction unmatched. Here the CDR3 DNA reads TGTGCCAGCTCACCTGACAGGGTTGTTCAGCCCCAGCATTTT. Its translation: CASSPDRVVQPQHF.

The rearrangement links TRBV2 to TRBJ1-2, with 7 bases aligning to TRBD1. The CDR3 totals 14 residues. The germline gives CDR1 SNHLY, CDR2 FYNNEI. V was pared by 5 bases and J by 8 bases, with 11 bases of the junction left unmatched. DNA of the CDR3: TGTGCCAGCAGTTGGGGACAGAGCCGGGAGGGCTACACCTTC. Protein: CASSWGQSREGYTF.

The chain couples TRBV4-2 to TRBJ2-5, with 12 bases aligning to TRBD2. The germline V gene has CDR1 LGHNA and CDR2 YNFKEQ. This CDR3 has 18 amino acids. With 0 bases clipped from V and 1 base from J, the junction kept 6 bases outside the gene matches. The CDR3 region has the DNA TGTGCCAGCAGCCAAGAAGGAACTAGCGGGGGGACCCAAGAGACCCAGTACTTC. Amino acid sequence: CASSQEGTSGGTQETQYF.

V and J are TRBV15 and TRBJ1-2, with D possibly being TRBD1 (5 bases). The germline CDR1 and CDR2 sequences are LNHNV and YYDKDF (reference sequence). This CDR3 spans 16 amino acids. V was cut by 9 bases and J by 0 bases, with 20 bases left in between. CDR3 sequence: CATNLGGVRANYGYTF. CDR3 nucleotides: TGTGCCACGAATCTTGGGGGGGTGAGGGCTAACTATGGCTACACCTTC.

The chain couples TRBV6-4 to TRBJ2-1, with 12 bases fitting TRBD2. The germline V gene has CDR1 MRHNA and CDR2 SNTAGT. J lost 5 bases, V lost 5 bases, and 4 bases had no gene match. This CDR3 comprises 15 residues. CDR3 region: CASSLTSGGHNEQFF. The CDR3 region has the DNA TGTGCCAGCAGTCTGACTAGCGGGGGCCACAATGAGCAGTTCTTC.

The CDR3 bases are TGTGCCAGCAGCCCGAGACTAGCGGGGGGGCCGAATACGCAGTATTTT. Encoded protein: CASSPRLAGGPNTQYF. This sequence joins TRBV5-6 and TRBJ2-3; TRBD2 matches 14 bases. The CDR3 length is 16 residues. The J segment lost 7 bases and the V segment lost 4 bases, leaving 8 bases of the junction unmatched. The V gene's germline CDR1 is SGHDT and CDR2 YYEEEE.

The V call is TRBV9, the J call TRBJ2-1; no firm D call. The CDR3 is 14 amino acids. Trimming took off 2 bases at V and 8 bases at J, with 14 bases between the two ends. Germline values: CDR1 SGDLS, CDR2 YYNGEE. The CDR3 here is CASSVLQQTDEQFF. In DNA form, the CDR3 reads TGTGCCAGCAGCGTTTTACAGCAGACGGATGAGCAGTTCTTC. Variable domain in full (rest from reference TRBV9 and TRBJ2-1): DSGVTQTPKHLITATGQRVTLRCSPRSGDLSVYWYQQSLDQGLQFLIQYYNGEERAKGNILERFSAQQFPDLHSELNLSSLELGDSALYFCASSVLQQTDEQFFGPGTRLTVL.